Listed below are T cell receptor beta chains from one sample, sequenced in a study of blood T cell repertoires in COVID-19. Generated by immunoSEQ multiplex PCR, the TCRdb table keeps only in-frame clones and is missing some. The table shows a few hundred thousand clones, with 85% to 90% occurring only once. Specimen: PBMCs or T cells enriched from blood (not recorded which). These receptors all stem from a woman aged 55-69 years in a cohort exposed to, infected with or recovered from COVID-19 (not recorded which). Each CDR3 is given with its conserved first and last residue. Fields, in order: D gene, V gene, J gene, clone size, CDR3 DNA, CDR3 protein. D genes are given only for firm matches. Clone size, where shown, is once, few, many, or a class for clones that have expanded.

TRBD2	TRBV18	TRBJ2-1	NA	TGTGCCAGCTCAGCTAGCGGGAATTTTGGTGAGCAGTTCTTC	CASSASGNFGEQFF
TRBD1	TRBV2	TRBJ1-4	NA	TGTGCCAGCAGGGGCGGACAGGGGGCAGGGGAAAAACTGTTTTTT	CASRGGQGAGEKLFF
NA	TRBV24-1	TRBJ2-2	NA	TGTGCCACCAGTGATCCCACAGGGCTTTCAGGGGAGCTGTTTTTT	CATSDPTGLSGELFF
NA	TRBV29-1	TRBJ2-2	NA	TGCAGCGTCCGTAGCGGAATCAACACCGGGGAGCTGTTTTTT	CSVRSGINTGELFF
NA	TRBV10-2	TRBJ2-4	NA	TGCGCCAGCATGTTAAAAGCCAAAAACATTCAGTACTTC	CASMLKAKNIQYF
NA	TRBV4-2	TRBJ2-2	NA	TGTGCCAGCAGCCAAGATCTAGGGGGTAGCCCCGGGGAGCTGTTTTTT	CASSQDLGGSPGELFF
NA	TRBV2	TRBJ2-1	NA	TGTGCCAGCAGGCGAGGTAGGGGGACGGAGCTCCATGAGCAGTTCTTC	CASRRGRGTELHEQFF
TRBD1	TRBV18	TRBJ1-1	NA	TGTGCCAGCTCACCTGCAGGGGGGAACACTGAAGCTTTCTTT	CASSPAGGNTEAFF
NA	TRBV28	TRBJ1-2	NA	TGTGCCAGCAGTACACTCGGACAGTATGGCTACACCTTC	CASSTLGQYGYTF
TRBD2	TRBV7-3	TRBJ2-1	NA	TGTGCCAGCAGCTTAAAACAGGGCGGGAGGGGTAACCCCAATGAGCAGTTCTTC	CASSLKQGGRGNPNEQFF
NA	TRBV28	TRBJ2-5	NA	TGTGCCAGCAGTTTATGGTCTAAGGGACACGAAGAGACCCAGTACTTC	CASSLWSKGHEETQYF
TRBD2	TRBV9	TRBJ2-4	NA	TGTGCCAGCAGCGGGGGACTAGCGGGAGGGATAGCCAAAAACATTCAGTACTTC	CASSGGLAGGIAKNIQYF
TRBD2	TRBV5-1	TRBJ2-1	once	TGCGCCAGCAGCGGAGTTAAGACTAGCGCAAAACCATACAATGAGCAGTTCTTC	CASSGVKTSAKPYNEQFF
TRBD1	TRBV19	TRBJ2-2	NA	TGTGCCAGTGATGACAGGGGGCGCATCTCCGGGGAGCTGTTTTTT	CASDDRGRISGELFF
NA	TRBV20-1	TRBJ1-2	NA	TGCAGTGCGCCAGGCTTCGATGGCTACACCTTC	CSAPGFDGYTF
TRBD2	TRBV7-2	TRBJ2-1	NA	TGTGCCAGCAGCTTAGCAGGGACTAGCGGGAGTTACAATGAGCAGTTCTTC	CASSLAGTSGSYNEQFF
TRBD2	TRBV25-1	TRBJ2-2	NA	TGTGCCAGCAGTGAACATCTAGCGGGAGCGGGGGAGCTGTTTTTT	CASSEHLAGAGELFF
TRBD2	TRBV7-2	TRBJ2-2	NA	TGTGCCAGCAGTTCTAGCGGACCTAACACCGGGGAGCTGTTTTTT	CASSSSGPNTGELFF
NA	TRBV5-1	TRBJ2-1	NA	TGCGCCAGCAGCCTCCGAACCCCGGGGGAATCCAATGAGCAGTTCTTC	CASSLRTPGESNEQFF
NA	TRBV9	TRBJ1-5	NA	TGTGCCAGCAGCGGAGGTGGATGGGGCAATCAGCCCCAGCATTTT	CASSGGGWGNQPQHF
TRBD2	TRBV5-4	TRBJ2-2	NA	TGTGCCAGCAGCTCCGGGACTAGCGGGAGGAACACCGGGGAGCTGTTTTTT	CASSSGTSGRNTGELFF
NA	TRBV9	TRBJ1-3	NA	TGTGCCAGCAGCAGAGGGAACGGAAACACCATATATTTT	CASSRGNGNTIYF
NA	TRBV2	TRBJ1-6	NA	TGTGCCAGCAGCCTAAACCAGGGTTTTAGCTCCTATAATTCACCCCTCCACTTT	CASSLNQGFSSYNSPLHF
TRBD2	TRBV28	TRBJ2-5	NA	TGTGCCAGCAGTTTAGGGACTAGCGGGAGGTATGGCAAGACCCAGTACTTC	CASSLGTSGRYGKTQYF
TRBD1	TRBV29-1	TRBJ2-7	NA	TGCAGCGTCGGACAGGGAGGCGACGAGCAGTACTTC	CSVGQGGDEQYF
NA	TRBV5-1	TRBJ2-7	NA	TGCGCCAGCAGCTTCAGACAGGGAGGAGGTTACGAGCAGTACTTC	CASSFRQGGGYEQYF
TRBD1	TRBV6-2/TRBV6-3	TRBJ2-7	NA	TGTGCCAGCAGTTACGGGTTGACAGGGGGTAACTACGAGCAGTACTTC	CASSYGLTGGNYEQYF
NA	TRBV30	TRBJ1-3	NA	TGTGCCTGGAGTCCAGGCTCTGGAAACACCATATATTTT	CAWSPGSGNTIYF
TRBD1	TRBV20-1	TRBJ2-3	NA	TGCAGTGCTAGTAGGACAGGGGCCCATACGCAGTATTTT	CSASRTGAHTQYF
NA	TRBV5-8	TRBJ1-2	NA	TGTGCCAGCAGGGAAAGAGGCTATGGCTACACCTTC	CASRERGYGYTF
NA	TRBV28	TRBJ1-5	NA	TGTGCCAGCAGTTTAAACAGGGGCAATCAGCCCCAGCATTTT	CASSLNRGNQPQHF